The 29 T cell receptor beta chains presented below share a single source sample, sequenced in a study of blood T cell repertoires in COVID-19. TCRdb's copy holds only in-frame clones and misses some; the assay was immunoSEQ multiplex PCR. Here the sample spans about 300,000 clones, 80% to 90% being singletons. Sequencing used PBMCs or T cells enriched from blood (not recorded which). The origin of the receptors is a man aged 30 to 45 who had recovered from COVID-19.

The chain carries TRBV9 and TRBJ2-1, with 8 bases fitting TRBD2. After removal of 0 bases from V and 10 bases from J, the junction contained 9 bases not matched to a gene. This CDR3 has 15 residues. In germline, CDR1 is SGDLS, CDR2 YYNGEE. Here the CDR3 DNA reads TGTGCCAGCAGCGTAGTAGGAAGCGGGGGCTCGGAGCAGTTCTTC. This encodes CASSVVGSGGSEQFF.

V and J are TRBV6-5 and TRBJ2-2, with 7 bases identical to TRBD2. The V and J ends lost 2 bases and 7 bases, in that order; junction bases with no gene match: 4. Germline lookup yields CDR1 MNHEY and CDR2 SVGAGI. CDR3 length: 14 amino acids. Here the CDR3 DNA reads TGTGCCAGCAGTTACGGGAGGGACGGCGGGGAGCTGTTTTTT. Its protein product is CASSYGRDGGELFF.

The CDR3 coding sequence is TGTGCCACCAGCAGCCGCCCGGGACTAGCGGGGGGCATCACAGATACGCAGTATTTT. As protein: CATSSRPGLAGGITDTQYF. The V and J genes are TRBV15 and TRBJ2-3, with 15 bases aligning to TRBD2. V lost 3 bases to trimming and J lost 2 bases; unmatched junction nucleotides: 9. CDR1 LNHNV and CDR2 YYDKDF come from the germline V gene (reference sequence). The length of the CDR3 is 19 residues.

The chain is built from TRBV23-1 and TRBJ1-2; 7 nucleotides line up with TRBD1. TRBV23-1 falls under the ORF class, with uncertain function. After removal of 11 bases from V and 0 bases from J, the junction contained 9 bases not matched to a gene. The CDR3 sequence is 14 residues long. The DNA of the CDR3 is TGCGCCCCCGACCGGGACAGCACTAACTATGGCTACACCTTC. This codes for CAPDRDSTNYGYTF.

The chain recombines TRBV10-3 with TRBJ1-2, with D perhaps matching TRBD1 (5 bases). Trimming shortened V by 8 bases and J by 5 bases, and 21 bases separated the two germline ends. The length of the CDR3 is 15 residues. Germline-derived CDR1 and CDR2 are ENHRY and SYGVKD. Here the CDR3 DNA reads TGTGCCATCGGTCCCGGCCGGGACTTAACATATGGCTACACCTTC. It codes for CAIGPGRDLTYGYTF.

The rearrangement uses TRBV19 and TRBJ1-1; no reliable D call. V gave up 5 bases and J gave up 1 base, with 11 bases separating them. CDR3 length equals 14 residues. Per the germline V gene, CDR1 is LNHDA and CDR2 is SQIVND (reference sequence). The CDR3 nucleotides read TGTGCCAGTAGTTGGTCGGGGAGGAACACTGAAGCTTTCTTT. This translates into CASSWSGRNTEAFF. Full variable domain (rest looked up from reference TRBV19 and TRBJ1-1): DGGITQSPKYLFRKEGQNVTLSCEQNLNHDAMYWYRQDPGQGLRLIYYSQIVNDFQKGDIAEGYSVSREKKESFPLTVTSAQKNPTAFYLCASSWSGRNTEAFFGQGTRLTVV.

This rearrangement joins TRBV5-1 to TRBJ2-2; TRBD2 aligns across 8 bases. This CDR3 comprises 16 residues. V gave up 3 bases and J gave up 3 bases; unmatched junction bases: 7. The germline V gene has CDR1 SGHRS and CDR2 YFSETQ. The CDR3 loop reads CASSSSAGGDTGELFF. CDR3 nucleotide sequence: TGCGCCAGCAGCTCCTCCGCGGGGGGCGACACCGGGGAGCTGTTTTTT.

The rearrangement links TRBV5-1 to TRBJ1-3, with D hard to call. The CDR3 is made up of 16 amino acids. Trimming stripped 1 base from V and 3 bases from J, with 14 bases between. Germline V gene sequence: CDR1 SGHRS, CDR2 YFSETQ. The CDR3, as DNA: TGCGCCAGCAGCTTGTCAGGTCTCGCGGGTGGAAACACCATATATTTT. Translation gives CASSLSGLAGGNTIYF.

CDR3 in amino acids: CASRKTGNYGYTF. The DNA of the CDR3 is TGTGCCAGCAGAAAGACAGGGAACTATGGCTACACCTTC. V gene TRBV9 combines with J gene TRBJ1-2; the match to TRBD1 covers 7 bases. The CDR3 runs to 13 residues. Germline loops: CDR1 SGDLS, CDR2 YYNGEE. J gave up 2 bases and V 5 bases, and 3 bases lay outside the gene matches.

V and J are TRBV10-2 and TRBJ2-3; no clear D gene. CDR3 length equals 11 residues. CDR1 is WSHSY, CDR2 SAAADI, per germline. Trimming took off 3 bases at V and 8 bases at J, with 6 bases between the two ends. CDR3 residues: CASSERGTQYF. CDR3 nucleotides: TGCGCCAGCAGTGAAAGAGGTACGCAGTATTTT.

The chain joins TRBV18 to TRBJ2-1; 9 nucleotides align to TRBD2. Trimming cost V 3 bases and J 3 bases; bases outside gene matches: 3. Germline V gene sequence: CDR1 KGHSH, CDR2 LQKENI. The length of the CDR3 is 15 residues. The CDR3 sequence is CASSPTRGGYNEQFF. DNA of the CDR3: TGTGCCAGCTCACCTACGCGGGGGGGCTACAATGAGCAGTTCTTC.

The chain recombines TRBV6-5 with TRBJ1-1; D unclear. Trimming removed 5 bases at V and 0 bases at J, with 13 bases between. This CDR3 is 15 amino acids long. Germline assignment: CDR1 MNHEY and CDR2 SVGAGI. The CDR3 loop is CASSTVLNMNTEAFF. The DNA of the CDR3 is TGTGCCAGCAGTACAGTATTGAACATGAACACTGAAGCTTTCTTT.

The rearrangement joins TRBV7-2 to TRBJ2-3, with D perhaps matching TRBD2 (6 bases). Germline V lookup: CDR1 SGHTA, CDR2 FQGNSA. Trimming pared 4 bases from V and 5 bases from J, leaving 13 bases between. CDR3 size: 14 residues. The CDR3 coding sequence is TGTGCCAGCAGCTCCCGGCTAGCGTTAGATACGCAGTATTTT. This gives the protein CASSSRLALDTQYF.

The chain links TRBV6-1 to TRBJ1-2; D is undetermined. The CDR3 runs 14 residues. The germline CDR1 and CDR2 sequences are MNHNS and SASEGT. The V end was cut by 1 base, the J end by 4 bases, with 10 bases between. CDR3 DNA: TGTGCCAGCAGTGAAGGCCGGCAGGTCTATGGCTACACCTTC. Translating it yields CASSEGRQVYGYTF.

This clone was recorded many times. The rearrangement links TRBV7-9 to TRBJ2-7; 9 bases are a match to TRBD1. Per the germline V gene, CDR1 is SEHNR and CDR2 is FQNEAQ (reference sequence). Trimming at V came to 4 bases and at J to 3 bases, leaving 7 bases not matched to a gene. CDR3 length equals 15 residues. CDR3 sequence (DNA): TGTGCCAGCAGCTCTGGGACAGGGATGCTCTACGAGCAGTACTTC. It specifies CASSSGTGMLYEQYF. The full variable domain, its missing parts supplied by reference TRBV7-9 and TRBJ2-7, is DTGVSQNPRHKITKRGQNVTFRCDPISEHNRLYWYRQTLGQGPEFLTYFQNEAQLEKSRLLSDRFSAERPKGSFSTLEIQRTEQGDSAMYLCASSSGTGMLYEQYFGPGTRLTVT.

This chain uses TRBV2 with TRBJ2-1; D is possibly TRBD2 (6 bases). V lost 3 bases to trimming and J lost 3 bases, with 9 bases between them. The CDR3 is 14 amino acids. From germline, CDR1 is SNHLY and CDR2 FYNNEI. The CDR3 reads CASSDVGGYNEQFF. CDR3 coding DNA: TGTGCCAGCAGTGACGTGGGAGGCTACAATGAGCAGTTCTTC.

The V gene is TRBV30, the J gene TRBJ2-1; the D gene is possibly TRBD2 (6 bases). Germline V gene data show CDR1 as GTSNPN and CDR2 as SVGIG (reference sequence). V was shortened by 4 bases and J by 4 bases, with 17 bases between the two germline ends. The CDR3 runs to 15 residues. The CDR3: CAWNWLAGLYNEQFF. CDR3 in DNA: TGTGCCTGGAATTGGTTGGCAGGACTATACAATGAGCAGTTCTTC. The whole variable domain, remainder taken from reference TRBV30 and TRBJ2-1, is SQTIHQWPATLVQPVGSPLSLECTVEGTSNPNLYWYRQAAGRGLQLLFYSVGIGQISSEVPQNLSASRPQDRQFILSSKKLLLSDSGFYLCAWNWLAGLYNEQFFGPGTRLTVL.

The rearrangement links TRBV5-1 to TRBJ2-7; 7 bases fit TRBD1. J lost 6 bases, V lost 4 bases, and 13 bases had no gene match. This CDR3 spans 15 amino acids. Germline assignment: CDR1 SGHRS and CDR2 YFSETQ. The CDR3 DNA sequence: TGCGCCAGCAGCACGAGGACAGGTCACCGAGGCGAGCAGTACTTC. This sequence encodes CASSTRTGHRGEQYF.

The chain employs TRBV7-2 and TRBJ2-5, with 8 bases that match TRBD1. This CDR3 has 15 amino acids. Unmatched junction bases numbered 11, after V lost 6 bases and J lost 5 bases. The germline CDR1 and CDR2 sequences are SGHTA and FQGNSA. This CDR3 is CASSLGQGGTETQYF. The CDR3 coding sequence is TGTGCCAGCAGTCTCGGACAGGGAGGAACGGAGACCCAGTACTTC. Full variable domain (remainder filled in from reference TRBV7-2 and TRBJ2-5): GAGVSQSPSNKVTEKGKDVELRCDPISGHTALYWYRQSLGQGLEFLIYFQGNSAPDKSGLPSDRFSAERTGGSVSTLTIQRTQQEDSAVYLCASSLGQGGTETQYFGPGTRLLVL.

The J gene is TRBJ2-5, the V gene TRBV6-5; 9 bases fit TRBD2. The CDR3 has 15 residues. Germline V gene sequence: CDR1 MNHEY, CDR2 SVGAGI. Unmatched junction bases numbered 8, after V lost 5 bases and J lost 4 bases. The CDR3 loop reads CASSRGGAVRETQYF. CDR3 coding DNA: TGTGCCAGCAGTCGCGGGGGGGCCGTAAGAGAGACCCAGTACTTC.

V gene TRBV7-2 combines with J gene TRBJ1-5, with 7 bases matching TRBD1. CDR3 length equals 15 residues. Germline V CDR1 and CDR2: SGHTA, FQGNSA. V lost 2 bases, J lost 10 bases, and 11 bases stayed unmatched. CDR3 sequence reads: CASSLTVTGRYPQHF. The CDR3 DNA reads TGTGCCAGCAGCTTAACAGTGACAGGGCGATATCCCCAGCATTTT. The complete variable domain, with remaining parts taken from reference TRBV7-2 and TRBJ1-5, reads GAGVSQSPSNKVTEKGKDVELRCDPISGHTALYWYRQSLGQGLEFLIYFQGNSAPDKSGLPSDRFSAERTGGSVSTLTIQRTQQEDSAVYLCASSLTVTGRYPQHFGDGTRLSIL.

V and J are TRBV5-1 and TRBJ2-5; TRBD2 agrees at 15 bases. Germline V CDR1 and CDR2: SGHRS, YFSETQ. The V gene end was trimmed by 4 bases and the J gene end by 5 bases; junction bases not matched to a gene: 9. The CDR3 runs to 17 residues. CDR3 nucleotides: TGCGCCAGCAGCCCAGGACTAGCGGGGGGGCCATCGGAGACCCAGTACTTC. This codes for CASSPGLAGGPSETQYF.

This chain links TRBV4-3 with TRBJ1-6, with 11 bases matching TRBD1. Germline V gene sequence: CDR1 LGHNA, CDR2 YSLEER. This CDR3 is built from 18 residues. The trim removed 1 base at V and 9 bases at J, leaving 11 bases unmatched. CDR3 sequence reads: CASSQASSAGTGGSPLHF. The CDR3 DNA follows: TGCGCCAGCAGCCAAGCCTCTTCTGCCGGGACAGGGGGTTCACCCCTCCACTTT.

This sequence joins TRBV29-1 and TRBJ2-5, with D unclear. Germline V lookup: CDR1 SQVTM, CDR2 ANQGSEA. Trimming cost V 4 bases and J 4 bases, with 10 bases left between them. The CDR3 totals 12 residues. The DNA of the CDR3 is TGCAGCGTTGCCCTGTCGGGAGAGACCCAGTACTTC. Encoded protein: CSVALSGETQYF. The full variable domain, with the rest looked up from reference TRBV29-1 and TRBJ2-5, is SAVISQKPSRDICQRGTSLTIQCQVDSQVTMMFWYRQQPGQSLTLIATANQGSEATYESGFVIDKFPISRPNLTFSTLTVSNMSPEDSSIYLCSVALSGETQYFGPGTRLLVL.

V usage is TRBV19 and J usage is TRBJ1-5; D unclear. Trimming took 4 bases from V and 0 from J, leaving 16 bases between them. Looked up from germline, CDR1 is LNHDA and CDR2 is SQIVND (reference sequence). The CDR3 runs to 17 residues. CDR3 nucleotide sequence: TGTGCCAGTAGTAGGCAGGCAGAGATCTATAGCAATCAGCCCCAGCATTTT. It translates to CASSRQAEIYSNQPQHF.

This clone was observed a few times. The chain couples TRBV19 to TRBJ1-5; TRBD1 agrees at 9 bases. The trim removed 5 bases at V and 6 bases at J, leaving 5 bases unmatched. The length of the CDR3 is 14 residues. CDR1 and CDR2 from the germline V gene are LNHDA and SQIVND (reference sequence). In DNA, the CDR3 is TGTGCCAGTAGTCGACAGGGGGGAGGTCAGCCCCAGCATTTT. It is translated as CASSRQGGGQPQHF.

A note on this clone: A read error may account for a junction end that differs from germline. The rearrangement joins TRBV24-1 to TRBJ1-5, with D tentatively TRBD1 (6 bases). Germline assignment: CDR1 KGHDR and CDR2 SFDVKD. This CDR3 region has 17 residues. CDR3 sequence (DNA): TGTGCCACCAGTTATTTGCGGGGCAGGGGAATGGGTCAGCCCCAGCATTTT. Encoded protein: CATSYLRGRGMGQPQHF.

V and J are TRBV5-6 and TRBJ2-5; D unclear. This CDR3 spans 15 amino acids. Germline CDR1 and CDR2: SGHDT and YYEEEE. V was cut by 1 base and J by 3 bases, with 13 bases left in between. CDR3 bases: TGTGCCAGCAGCTTGAACAGTCTATCGAAAGAGACCCAGTACTTC. Protein sequence: CASSLNSLSKETQYF.

The chain links TRBV9 to TRBJ2-3, with 12 bases that match TRBD2. Germline CDR1 is SGDLS and CDR2 is YYNGEE. V lost 1 base and J lost 4; bases outside the gene matches: 7. There are 17 residues in the CDR3. Written as DNA, the CDR3 is TGTGCCAGCAGCGTAACTCTAGCGGGGGGGAGTGCAGATACGCAGTATTTT. Encoded protein: CASSVTLAGGSADTQYF.